A selection of T cell receptor beta chains follows, all from one sample in a study of blood T cell repertoires in COVID-19. Profiled with immunoSEQ multiplex PCR; TCRdb holds only in-frame clones, not every one. The repertoire holds some 340,000 clones, with 90% as singletons. Sequencing was done on a sample of PBMCs or T cells enriched from blood (not recorded which). These receptors all come from a woman younger than 45 who had been exposed to COVID-19. CDR3s include the opening cysteine and the closing phenylalanine or tryptophan. For some rows the clone size is stated as once, few or many, or as a class when expanded; others skip it.

j_call | v_call | clone_size | cdr3_aa
TRBJ2-3 | TRBV29-1 | NA | CSVVWYGTDTQYF
TRBJ2-7 | TRBV4-1 | NA | CASSQVLAASYEQYF
TRBJ2-2 | TRBV7-9 | NA | CASSFGVVGELFF
TRBJ1-5 | TRBV28 | NA | CASRRTTGLPQHF
TRBJ1-1 | TRBV7-6 | NA | CASSRRARQGGNTEAFF
TRBJ1-5 | TRBV6-5 | NA | CASSIDRGRQPQHF
TRBJ2-1 | TRBV5-1 | once | CASSDEGTGSAYNEQFF
TRBJ2-7 | TRBV29-1 | once | CSVETGTYEQYF
TRBJ2-2 | TRBV7-8 | NA | CASSLASIGGEGTGELFF
TRBJ2-5 | TRBV10-3 | NA | CAISEGQQETQYF
TRBJ2-3 | TRBV5-1 | once | CASTSLTSGTDTQYF
TRBJ1-1 | TRBV9 | few | CASSGADSSPEAFF
TRBJ1-2 | TRBV10-3 | NA | CAITDRKGYGYTF
TRBJ2-7 | TRBV3-1/TRBV3-2 | NA | CASSGGVRQYF
TRBJ1-2 | TRBV25-1 | NA | CASSESGTGYDYGYTF
TRBJ1-2 | TRBV19 | many | CASSIEGRRDGYTF
TRBJ1-1 | TRBV19 | NA | CASRARGEGNTEAFF
TRBJ2-1 | TRBV24-1 | NA | CATSETARGLGNEQFF
TRBJ2-5 | TRBV4-1 | NA | CASSLLAGVETQYF
TRBJ2-1 | TRBV10-2 | NA | CASTRQTSGISYNEQFF
TRBJ2-3 | TRBV5-4 | NA | CASSLDLADTDTQYF
TRBJ1-6 | TRBV9 | few | CASSGRQGNGSPLHF
TRBJ1-2 | TRBV5-1 | NA | CASSLAGDGYTF
TRBJ1-3 | TRBV7-9 | NA | CASSFIQGTGNTIYF
TRBJ2-2 | TRBV4-2 | few | CASSPHSRGSIGAGELFF
TRBJ2-3 | TRBV5-5 | NA | CASSPTAVLSDTQYF
TRBJ1-4 | TRBV4-3 | NA | CASSRLSGTGVEKLFF
TRBJ2-1 | TRBV7-6 | NA | CASSPGTSPSNEQFF
TRBJ1-2 | TRBV3-1/TRBV3-2 | NA | CASSPQGPYIFSVGYTF
TRBJ1-2 | TRBV29-1 | once | CSVAPRQGYYTF
TRBJ2-7 | TRBV6-4 | NA | CASSDFRGGEQYF